The entry that follows covers one T cell receptor beta chain sequence. What antigen it recognizes has not been identified. No clone much larger than this one lies a single base away; base qualities are absent. Via the germline V gene, CDR1 is MNHNS and CDR2 SASEGT. The CDR3 spans 13 residues, from the cysteine through the phenylalanine. The sequence is cut down to CDR3 DNA, 39 bases in frame from base 1. V is pared back by 3 bases and J by 2 bases, with 7 bases lying between the germline termini. TCR beta CDR3 regions were sequenced from DNA using the immunoSEQ Assay. Regarding the original processing steps: T cell density was computed as TCR beta template counts normalized to usable DNA estimated by amplifying housekeeping genes. Using the preseqR package, richness was estimated by extrapolating to 120,000 templates for tissue samples and 400,000 templates for PBMC samples. Clonality was calculated as one minus Pielou's evenness. Tissue-enriched TCRs were identified by differential abundance testing using productive amino-acid clonotypes, minimum total count 5 and alpha 0.1. The Jaccard Index and the Morisita Overlap Index were used to measure repertoire overlap between compartments. GLIPH grouped TCR beta CDR3s together with public tetramer-defined viral CDR3s, and a viral motif had to include at least three viral sequences and show V-gene enrichment. TCRdb stores this immuneACCESS table with in-frame sequences only. Part of the clones is absent; in the studies checked, under half of the shortfall reflects unresolved V genes, and no reason is known for the rest. V, J and clone size reflect that table, while D and trimming were determined from the DNA. Here the sample has about 21,000 clones; over 85% occur a single time. Around 7% of the sample is in the top ten clones.

The data were taken from a study of T cells in localized non-small cell lung cancer (dated by TCRdb to the early 2020s). As for the study more broadly: The study examined T cell repertoires in roughly 240 patients with early-stage NSCLC and compared tumors with uninvolved tumor-adjacent lungs. The mean age of the NSCLC patients was less than 70 years, with about 120 men and around 99 women. The cohort consisted of roughly 240 treatment-naive NSCLC patients whose localized lung tumors had been resected.

At diagnosis, peripheral blood, uninvolved tumor-adjacent lung and tumor were collected and were preserved as a mix of fresh-frozen and FFPE material. For TCR repertoire profiling, blood samples were analyzed in the form of peripheral blood mononuclear cells. What the study reported, not specific to this receptor: The highest T cell clonality was observed in uninvolved tumor-adjacent lung, where clonality exceeded that of tumor, suggesting that antigenic responses were more focused in uninvolved tumor-adjacent lung. A median of around 50 of the top 100 tumor clones were detected in paired uninvolved adjacent lung, and under 30 of these tumor clones were also found among the top 100 clones of the paired uninvolved adjacent lung. Higher blood T cell density associated with longer overall survival, while higher adjacent-lung clonality associated with shorter survival. Because the study design was exploratory, TCR variables were selected using unadjusted p-values without false-discovery rate correction. Multi-region tumor sequencing was not performed, so intratumor heterogeneity could not be excluded.

This sample comprised peripheral blood, obtained before any cancer treatment. Recombination joined TRBV6-1 with TRBJ2-5; the D gene is unclear. This receptor was obtained from a male donor older than 55 with stage I squamous cell lung carcinoma. The nucleotide sequence reads as follows: TGTGCCAGCAGTGAGATGAGACAAGAGACCCAGTACTTC. Translated, this gives CASSEMRQETQYF.